This T cell receptor beta chain was documented in a study of human T cells and chemical hapten exposure (dated by TCRdb to about 2021). With respect to the entire study: For sensitization, 2% DPC in acetone was applied to a 2 cm by 2 cm area of upper inner arm skin. Weekly therapeutic DPC doses were additionally applied to the scalp of patients throughout the roughly 25-week study period. Patch testing was performed on the upper back with Finn chambers containing 0.01% DPC, and the patch tests were scored after 6 days according to International Contact Dermatitis Research Group standards. The patient cohort, mostly female, included alopecia areata with under or over 50% scalp involvement, alopecia totalis and alopecia universalis. Libraries were pooled for sequencing, and per-sample TCR yields varied mainly because of small differences in library volumes within the pool. In alopecia patients, the study followed how the peripheral blood TCR repertoire changed in vivo over primary and secondary sensitization to diphenylcyclopropenone (DPC), a hapten. Blood was sampled from patients pre-sensitization (week 0) and at 2, 6 and about 24 weeks after DPC sensitization. For TCR sequencing, blood came from 25 to 35 alopecia patients at anywhere from one to four time points (pre-sensitization, 2, 6 and 24 weeks). Paper-wide results and their limitations: Because every patient had alopecia, a presumed autoimmune disease, the patients' immune response might differ from that of healthy individuals. After repeated subsampling, the strength of the expansion versus patch-test correlation and the threshold at which it became significant changed. DPC sensitization did not change how many TCRs were above 1 in 1000 frequency, and no evidence was found of alterations in global repertoire structure. Compared with pre-sensitization or healthy control sets, expanded TCRs formed significantly more large CDR3 similarity clusters, which is consistent with antigen-driven responses. A positive correlation was found between the number of PT1 expanded TCRs and patch test score, with significance reached at thresholds 8, 16 and 32 but not 4.

On this clonotype itself: There is no known antigen for this receptor. Base qualities are not provided; no much larger clone lies one nucleotide away.

This specimen's time point label, per the study, means: patch test 2, 6 weeks after DPC sensitization. The sample's treatment or condition label, in plain terms: therapeutic diphenylcyclopropenone sensitization with weekly scalp DPC. Blood at each patch-test visit was drawn before the patch test was applied. Patients were eligible if aged 18 to 70, diagnosed with alopecia and judged suitable for DPC therapy, and pregnant patients were excluded. Total RNA was isolated from unfractionated whole blood collected in Tempus Blood RNA tubes. The CDR3 numbers 14 residues from cysteine through phenylalanine. The only DNA kept is the CDR3, 42 bases in frame from the first base. At the junction V is shortened by 4 bases and J by 8 bases; bases outside the gene matches: 10. CDR1 and CDR2, looked up from the germline V gene, are SNHLY and FYNNEI. Libraries were made using RACE. Sequenced using a NextSeq 500. Library preparation attached unique molecular identifiers to individual cDNA molecules for quantitative, reproducible TCR counting. For every blood RNA sample, sequencing covered both the TCR alpha and TCR beta chains. The authors' analysis ran thus. A median of about 87,000 TCRs per sample was observed, with a range of 23,224 to 690,600. The Decombinator software suite was used to annotate V, J and CDR3 in the TCR reads. Every sample was subsampled to the same number of TCRs (28,000) for the PS versus PT1 abundance plots. Expanded TCRs were defined as absent before sensitization and observed at least eight times at the 2-week time point. The public reads were quality trimmed at Q25 with fastp and then assembled into clones with MiXCR by TCRdb, keeping productive beta chains. All rows with the same CDR3 protein become a single entry with the most common DNA and genes. The V and J calls were determined by TCRdb, not by the authors. Counted in this sample were about 100,000 distinct CDR3 sequences; roughly 10% of them appeared once. The ten largest clones add up to 2.5% to 3.5% of the sample.

The TCR comes from a woman in her forties with alopecia areata. Some clones in this sample may be carry-over from other donors' samples. This specimen was whole blood, taken in connection with sensitization to the hapten diphenylcyclopropenone (DPC). This chain is built from TRBV2 and TRBJ2-7, with 8 bases matching TRBD2. The nucleotides are TGTGCCAGCAGTGTTAAGCGGGAGAGCCTCAAGCAGTACTTC. It codes for CASSVKRESLKQYF.